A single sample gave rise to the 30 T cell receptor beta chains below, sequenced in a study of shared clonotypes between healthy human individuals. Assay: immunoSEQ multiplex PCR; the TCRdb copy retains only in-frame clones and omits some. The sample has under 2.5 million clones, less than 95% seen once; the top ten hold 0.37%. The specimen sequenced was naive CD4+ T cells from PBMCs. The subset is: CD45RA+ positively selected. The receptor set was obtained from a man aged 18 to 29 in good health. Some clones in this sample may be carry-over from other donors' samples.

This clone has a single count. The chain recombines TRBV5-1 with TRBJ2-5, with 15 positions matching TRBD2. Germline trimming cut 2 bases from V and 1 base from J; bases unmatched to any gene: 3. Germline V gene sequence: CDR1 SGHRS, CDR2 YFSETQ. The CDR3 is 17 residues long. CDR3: CASSLGTSGRRQETQYF. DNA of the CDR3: TGCGCCAGCAGCTTAGGGACTAGCGGGAGGCGCCAAGAGACCCAGTACTTC.

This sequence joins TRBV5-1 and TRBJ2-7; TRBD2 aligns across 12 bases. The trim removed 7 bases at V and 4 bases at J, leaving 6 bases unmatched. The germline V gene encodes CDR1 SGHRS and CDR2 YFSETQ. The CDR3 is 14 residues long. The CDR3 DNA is TGCGCCAGCGCTCAGACTAGCGGGAGATACGAGCAGTACTTC. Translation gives CASAQTSGRYEQYF. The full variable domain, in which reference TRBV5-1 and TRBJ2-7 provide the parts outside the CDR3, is KAGVTQTPRYLIKTRGQQVTLSCSPISGHRSVSWYQQTPGQGLQFLFEYFSETQRNKGNFPGRFSGRQFSNSRSEMNVSTLELGDSALYLCASAQTSGRYEQYFGPGTRLTVT.

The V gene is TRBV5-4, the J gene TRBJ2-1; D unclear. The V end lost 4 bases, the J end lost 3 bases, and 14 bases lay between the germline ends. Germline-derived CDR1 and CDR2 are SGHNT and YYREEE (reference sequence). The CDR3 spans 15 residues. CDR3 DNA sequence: TGTGCCAGCAGCGCTGACTCTGAATTCTACAATGAGCAGTTCTTC. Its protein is CASSADSEFYNEQFF.

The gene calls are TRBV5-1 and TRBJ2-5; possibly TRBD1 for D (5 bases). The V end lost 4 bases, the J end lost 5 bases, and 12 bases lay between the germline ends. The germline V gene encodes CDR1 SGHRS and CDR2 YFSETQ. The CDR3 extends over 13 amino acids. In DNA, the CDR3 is TGCGCCAGCAGCAAGGGGTTTAGGGAGACCCAGTACTTC. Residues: CASSKGFRETQYF. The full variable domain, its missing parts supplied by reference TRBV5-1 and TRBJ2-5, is KAGVTQTPRYLIKTRGQQVTLSCSPISGHRSVSWYQQTPGQGLQFLFEYFSETQRNKGNFPGRFSGRQFSNSRSEMNVSTLELGDSALYLCASSKGFRETQYFGPGTRLLVL.

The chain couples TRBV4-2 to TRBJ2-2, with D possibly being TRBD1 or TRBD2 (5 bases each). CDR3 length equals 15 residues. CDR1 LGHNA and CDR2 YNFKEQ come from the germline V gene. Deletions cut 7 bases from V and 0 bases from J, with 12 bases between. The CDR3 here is CASTTVGANTGELFF. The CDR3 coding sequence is TGTGCCAGCACTACGGTGGGGGCGAACACCGGGGAGCTGTTTTTT.

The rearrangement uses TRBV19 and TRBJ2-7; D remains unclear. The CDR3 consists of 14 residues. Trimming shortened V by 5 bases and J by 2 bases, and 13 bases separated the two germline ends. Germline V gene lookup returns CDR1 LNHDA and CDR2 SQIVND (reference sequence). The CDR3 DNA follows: TGTGCCAGTAGTCTGCCGGGCATACCCTACGAGCAGTACTTC. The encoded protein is CASSLPGIPYEQYF.

CDR3 bases: TGCGCCAGCGGACTGGACTATCGGGGTTCCTACGAGCAGTACTTC. Protein product: CASGLDYRGSYEQYF. The rearrangement links TRBV4-1 to TRBJ2-7; the D gene is possibly TRBD2 (6 bases). The CDR3 loop spans 15 amino acids. The germline V gene encodes CDR1 MGHRA and CDR2 YSYEKL. V lost 8 bases and J 1 base, leaving 18 bases between the germline ends.

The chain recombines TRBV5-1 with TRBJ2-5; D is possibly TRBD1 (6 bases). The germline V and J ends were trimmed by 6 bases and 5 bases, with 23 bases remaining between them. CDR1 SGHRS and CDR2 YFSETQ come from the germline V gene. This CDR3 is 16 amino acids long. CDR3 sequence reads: CASNIGTQGRGETQYF. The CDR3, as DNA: TGCGCCAGCAACATTGGCACCCAGGGGCGCGGTGAGACCCAGTACTTC.

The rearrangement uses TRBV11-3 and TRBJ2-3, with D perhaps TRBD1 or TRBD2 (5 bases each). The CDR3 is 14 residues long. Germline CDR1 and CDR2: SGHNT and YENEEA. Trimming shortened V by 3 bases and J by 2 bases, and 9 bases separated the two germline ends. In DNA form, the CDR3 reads TGTGCCAGCAGCTTGGGACGGACCACAGATACGCAGTATTTT. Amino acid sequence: CASSLGRTTDTQYF.

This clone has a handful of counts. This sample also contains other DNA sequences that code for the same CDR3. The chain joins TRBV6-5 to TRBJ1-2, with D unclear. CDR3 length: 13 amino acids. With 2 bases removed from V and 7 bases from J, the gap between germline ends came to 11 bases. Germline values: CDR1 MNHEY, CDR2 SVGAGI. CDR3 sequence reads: CASSYGGGGGYTF. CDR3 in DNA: TGTGCCAGCAGTTACGGTGGAGGCGGTGGCTACACCTTC.

CDR3 sequence: CASTQGSLSYEQYF. The DNA for the CDR3 is TGTGCCAGCACCCAGGGGTCTCTGTCCTACGAGCAGTACTTC. The chain employs TRBV28 and TRBJ2-7; tentatively, D is TRBD1 (6 bases). This CDR3 has 14 residues. The germline V gene has CDR1 MDHEN and CDR2 SYDVKM. Trimming removed 7 bases from V and 1 base from J, with 14 bases in between.

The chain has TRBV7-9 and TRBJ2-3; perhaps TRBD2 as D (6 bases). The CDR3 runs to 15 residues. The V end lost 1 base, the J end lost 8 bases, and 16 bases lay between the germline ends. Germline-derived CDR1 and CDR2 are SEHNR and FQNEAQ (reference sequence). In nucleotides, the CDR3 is TGTGCCAGCAGCTTAGTCGACAGTGTGGGGGGTACGCAGTATTTT. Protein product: CASSLVDSVGGTQYF.

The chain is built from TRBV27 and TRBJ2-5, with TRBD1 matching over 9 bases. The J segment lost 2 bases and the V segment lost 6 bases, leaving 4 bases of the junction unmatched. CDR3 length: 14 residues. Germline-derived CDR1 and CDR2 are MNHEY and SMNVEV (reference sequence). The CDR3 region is CASSGGTGQETQYF. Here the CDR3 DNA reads TGTGCCAGCAGCGGAGGGACAGGGCAAGAGACCCAGTACTTC.

In DNA, the CDR3 is TGTGCCGGAGGGACTAGCGGGGTTACGAACACCGGGGAGCTGTTTTTT. This translates into CAGGTSGVTNTGELFF. V is TRBV30 and J is TRBJ2-2; 13 nucleotides agree with TRBD2. This CDR3 has 16 amino acids. Trimming removed 8 bases from V and 0 bases from J; junction bases left unmatched: 6. CDR1 GTSNPN and CDR2 SVGIG come from the germline V gene (reference sequence). The variable domain in full, completed from reference TRBV30 and TRBJ2-2, reads SQTIHQWPATLVQPVGSPLSLECTVEGTSNPNLYWYRQAAGRGLQLLFYSVGIGQISSEVPQNLSASRPQDRQFILSSKKLLLSDSGFYLCAGGTSGVTNTGELFFGEGSRLTVL.

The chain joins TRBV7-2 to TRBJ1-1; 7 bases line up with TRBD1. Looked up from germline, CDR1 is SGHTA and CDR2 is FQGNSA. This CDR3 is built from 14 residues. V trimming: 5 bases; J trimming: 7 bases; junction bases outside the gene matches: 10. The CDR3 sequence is CASSPGDSLNEAFF. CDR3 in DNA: TGTGCCAGCAGCCCCGGGGACAGTTTAAATGAAGCTTTCTTT. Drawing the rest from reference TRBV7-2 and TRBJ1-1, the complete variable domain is GAGVSQSPSNKVTEKGKDVELRCDPISGHTALYWYRQSLGQGLEFLIYFQGNSAPDKSGLPSDRFSAERTGGSVSTLTIQRTQQEDSAVYLCASSPGDSLNEAFFGQGTRLTVV.

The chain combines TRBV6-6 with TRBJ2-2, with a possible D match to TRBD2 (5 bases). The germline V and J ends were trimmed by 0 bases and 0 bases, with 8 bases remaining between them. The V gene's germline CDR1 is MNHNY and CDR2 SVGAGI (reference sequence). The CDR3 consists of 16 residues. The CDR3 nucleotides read TGTGCCAGCAGTTACTCATACGGGGCGAACACCGGGGAGCTGTTTTTT. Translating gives CASSYSYGANTGELFF.

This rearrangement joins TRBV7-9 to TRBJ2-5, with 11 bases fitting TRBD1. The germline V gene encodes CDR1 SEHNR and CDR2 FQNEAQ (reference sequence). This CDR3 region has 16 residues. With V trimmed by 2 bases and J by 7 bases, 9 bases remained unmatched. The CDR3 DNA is TGTGCCAGCAGCTTACTGGGACAGGGGGGAGCAGGGACCCAGTACTTC. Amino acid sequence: CASSLLGQGGAGTQYF. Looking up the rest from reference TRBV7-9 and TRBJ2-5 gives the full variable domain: DTGVSQNPRHKITKRGQNVTFRCDPISEHNRLYWYRQTLGQGPEFLTYFQNEAQLEKSRLLSDRFSAERPKGSFSTLEIQRTEQGDSAMYLCASSLLGQGGAGTQYFGPGTRLLVL.

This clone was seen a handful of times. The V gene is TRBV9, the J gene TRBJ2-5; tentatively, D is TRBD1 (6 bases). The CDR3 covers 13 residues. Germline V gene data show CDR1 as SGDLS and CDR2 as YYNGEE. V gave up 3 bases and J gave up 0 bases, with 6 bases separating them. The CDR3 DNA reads TGTGCCAGCAGCGGGACAGACCAAGAGACCCAGTACTTC. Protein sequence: CASSGTDQETQYF.

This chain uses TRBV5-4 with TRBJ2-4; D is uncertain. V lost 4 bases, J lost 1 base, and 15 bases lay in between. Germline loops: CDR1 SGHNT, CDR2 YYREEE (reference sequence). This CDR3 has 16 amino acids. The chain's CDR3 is CASSGDLPSAKNIQYF. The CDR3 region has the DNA TGTGCCAGCAGCGGAGACCTCCCTTCGGCCAAAAACATTCAGTACTTC.

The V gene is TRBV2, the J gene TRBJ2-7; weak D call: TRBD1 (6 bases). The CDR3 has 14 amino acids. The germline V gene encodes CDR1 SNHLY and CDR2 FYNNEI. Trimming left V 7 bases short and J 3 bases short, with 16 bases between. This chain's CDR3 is CASKTGSHNYEQYF. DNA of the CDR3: TGTGCCAGCAAAACAGGGAGTCACAACTACGAGCAGTACTTC.

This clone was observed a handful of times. For the CDR3, the DNA is TGTGCCAGCAGCTTGGGGACAGGGGCGTTGCAGCCCCAGCATTTT. Its protein is CASSLGTGALQPQHF. The chain carries TRBV11-2 and TRBJ1-5; 10 bases are a match to TRBD1. The CDR3 runs to 15 residues. V was clipped by 3 bases and J by 7 bases; unmatched bases: 6. Germline-derived CDR1 and CDR2 are SGHAT and FQNNGV. Together with reference TRBV11-2 and TRBJ1-5, the CDR3 gives the full variable domain: EAGVAQSPRYKIIEKRQSVAFWCNPISGHATLYWYQQILGQGPKLLIQFQNNGVVDDSQLPKDRFSAERLKGVDSTLKIQPAKLEDSAVYLCASSLGTGALQPQHFGDGTRLSIL.

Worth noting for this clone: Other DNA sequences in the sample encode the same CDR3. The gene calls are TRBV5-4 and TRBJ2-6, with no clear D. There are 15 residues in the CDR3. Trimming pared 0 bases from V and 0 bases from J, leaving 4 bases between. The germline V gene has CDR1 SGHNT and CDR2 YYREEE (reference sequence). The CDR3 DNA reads TGTGCCAGCAGCTTGGACAACTCTGGGGCCAACGTCCTGACTTTC. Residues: CASSLDNSGANVLTF.

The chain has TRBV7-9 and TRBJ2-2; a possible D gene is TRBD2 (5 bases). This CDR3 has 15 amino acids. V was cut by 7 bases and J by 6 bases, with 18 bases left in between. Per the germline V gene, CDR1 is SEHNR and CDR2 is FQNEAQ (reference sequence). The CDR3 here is CASIHPTRSPGELFF. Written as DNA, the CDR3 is TGTGCCAGCATCCACCCCACTAGATCCCCCGGGGAGCTGTTTTTT.

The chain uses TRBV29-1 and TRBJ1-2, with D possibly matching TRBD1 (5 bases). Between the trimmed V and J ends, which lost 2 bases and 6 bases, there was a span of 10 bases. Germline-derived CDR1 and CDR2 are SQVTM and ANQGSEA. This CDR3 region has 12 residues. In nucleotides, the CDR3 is TGCAGCGTTGAATTGGGACCCAATGGCTACACCTTC. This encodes CSVELGPNGYTF.

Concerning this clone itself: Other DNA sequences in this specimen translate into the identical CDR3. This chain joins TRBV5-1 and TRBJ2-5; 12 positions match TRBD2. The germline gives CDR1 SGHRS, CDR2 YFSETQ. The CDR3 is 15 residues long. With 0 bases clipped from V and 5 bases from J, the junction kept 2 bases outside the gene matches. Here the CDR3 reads CASSLGLAGDETQYF. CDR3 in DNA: TGCGCCAGCAGCTTGGGACTAGCGGGAGATGAGACCCAGTACTTC.

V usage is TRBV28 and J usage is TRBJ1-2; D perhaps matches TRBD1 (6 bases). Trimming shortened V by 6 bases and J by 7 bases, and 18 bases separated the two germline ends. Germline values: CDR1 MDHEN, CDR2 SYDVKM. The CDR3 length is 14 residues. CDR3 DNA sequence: TGTGCCAGCAGCTGGGTACGGGGGGCGGGTGGCTACACCTTC. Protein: CASSWVRGAGGYTF.

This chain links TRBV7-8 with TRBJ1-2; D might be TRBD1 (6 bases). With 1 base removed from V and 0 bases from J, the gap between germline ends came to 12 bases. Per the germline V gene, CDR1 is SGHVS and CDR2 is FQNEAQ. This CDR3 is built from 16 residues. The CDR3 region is CASSLVGGFANYGYTF. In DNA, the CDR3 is TGTGCCAGCAGCTTAGTGGGGGGCTTCGCTAACTATGGCTACACCTTC.

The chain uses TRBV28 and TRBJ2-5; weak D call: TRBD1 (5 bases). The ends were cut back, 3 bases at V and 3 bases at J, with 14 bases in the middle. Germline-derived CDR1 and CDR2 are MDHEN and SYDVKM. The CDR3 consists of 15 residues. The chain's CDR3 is CASSFWGGREETQYF. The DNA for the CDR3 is TGTGCCAGCAGTTTTTGGGGCGGCAGGGAAGAGACCCAGTACTTC.

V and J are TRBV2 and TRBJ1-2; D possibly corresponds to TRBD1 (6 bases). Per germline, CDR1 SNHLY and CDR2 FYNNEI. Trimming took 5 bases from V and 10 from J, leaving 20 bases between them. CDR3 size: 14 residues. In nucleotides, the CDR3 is TGTGCCAGCAGTCCCCGACAGGACCCGGCGGTCTACACCTTC. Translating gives CASSPRQDPAVYTF.

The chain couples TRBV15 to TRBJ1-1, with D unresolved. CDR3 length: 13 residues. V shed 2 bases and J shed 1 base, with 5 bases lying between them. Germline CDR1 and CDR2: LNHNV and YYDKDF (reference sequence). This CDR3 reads CATSRTANTEAFF. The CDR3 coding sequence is TGTGCCACCAGCAGAACAGCGAACACTGAAGCTTTCTTT.